This T cell receptor (beta chain) comes out of a study of blood T cell repertoires in COVID-19. The CDR3 is made up of 19 amino acids. The J segment lost 3 bases and the V segment lost 5 bases, leaving 18 bases of the junction unmatched. Germline loops: CDR1 KGHDR, CDR2 SFDVKD. In the original analysis: Nucleated cell number was recorded as an estimate derived from reference gene primer amplification. Generated by immunoSEQ multiplex PCR, the TCRdb table keeps only in-frame clones and is missing some. From that table come the V and J calls and clone size; the DNA was used to work out D and trimming. Of 210,000 or so clones listed, roughly 79% are singletons.

This sequence joins TRBV24-1 and TRBJ1-1; 9 positions match TRBD1. The TCR sequence derives from a woman in her fifties or sixties with acute COVID-19. Sequencing was performed on PBMCs or T cells enriched from blood (not recorded which). CDR3 nucleotides: TGTGCCACCAGTGCCGCCCCTGGGACAGGGACGACGACTGACACTGAAGCTTTCTTT. It is translated as CATSAAPGTGTTTDTEAFF.